The present entry profiles one T cell receptor beta chain with its context. Antigen specificity is unknown. This sample stems from a study of Ad26.COV2.S vaccination and SARS-CoV-2 variants. Whole-study results and caveats: Compared with placebo recipients, vaccine recipients had higher spike-specific TCR breadth.

Method: immunoSEQ multiplex PCR; TCRdb's copy keeps in-frame clones and lacks some. The table has approximately 480,000 clones, around 85% seen once. The treatment denotes: roughly 19 received Ad26.COV2.S at low or high dose, single or two shots; a few received placebo; per-sample allocation not given. Specimen acquisition occurred on day 63 following the initial vaccine or placebo injection. The CDR3 runs to 13 residues. V was clipped by 3 bases and J by 2 bases, with 8 bases between them. Germline V gene data show CDR1 as MGHRA and CDR2 as YSYEKL. Sequenced here: peripheral blood, sampled in a trial of Ad26.COV2.S vaccine versus placebo. The chain recombines TRBV4-1 with TRBJ2-7; D is undetermined. The TCR sequence derives from a person between 18 and 65 years old who received the Ad26.COV2.S COVID-19 vaccine or a placebo. The CDR3 sequence: CASSQVLTYEQYF. CDR3 nucleotides: TGCGCCAGCAGCCAGGTCCTAACCTACGAGCAGTACTTC.